The T cell receptor (beta chain) under discussion was sequenced for a study of shared clonotypes between healthy human individuals. Across the whole study: A donor's plate count was three for CD4 naive and three for CD4 memory; CD8 naive had two and CD8 memory one.

Measured with immunoSEQ multiplex PCR; TCRdb has only the in-frame clones, and not every one. The profile shows millions of clones, approximately 95% of them singletons. Donors were healthy HIV-negative adults without recent acute infections or vaccinations. V lost 10 bases to trimming and J lost 3 bases, with 16 bases between them. CDR1 and CDR2 from the germline V gene are ENHRY and SYGVKD. This CDR3 has 13 amino acids. Note on this clone: Its antigen is unknown.

Study results and caveats: Clonotype sharing levels among donors were expected to vary with sequencing depth. In contrast to clonotypes shared by all four donors, non-shared clonotypes had lower generation probabilities.

The clonotype comes from a man between 18 and 35 years old in good health. Some clones in this sample may be carry-over from other donors' samples. Sample: naive CD4+ T cells from PBMCs. The subset here: CD45RA+ positively selected. The chain joins TRBV10-3 to TRBJ2-7, with D perhaps assigned TRBD1 or TRBD2 (5 bases each). CDR3 DNA: TGTGCCACTCTAGCCAGGGAAGGCTACGAGCAGTACTTC. Amino acid sequence: CATLAREGYEQYF.